The rows below give T cell receptor beta chains drawn from one sample of a study of CD8+ T cells in alopecia areata. The method was immunoSEQ multiplex PCR; TCRdb's version includes in-frame clones alone and lacks a portion of them. Among over 150,000 clones listed, roughly 50% were seen once. This specimen was CD8+ T cells sorted from blood, taken at week 24, from a patient treated with tofacitinib. Receptors were obtained from a human donor with alopecia areata. Both conserved end residues are part of each CDR3. The D gene is left open where the match is weak. Clone size is given for some rows only: seen once, a few or many times, or a class if the clone is expanded.

J gene,clone size,V gene,D gene,CDR3 DNA,CDR3 protein
TRBJ2-2,once,TRBV2,-,TGTGCCAGCAGTGGAACAGCACTGGGGTCTAACACCGGGGAGCTGTTTTTT,CASSGTALGSNTGELFF
TRBJ2-2,-,TRBV23-1,-,TGCGCCAGCAGTCAATCCAATACCGTATGGACAGCGTCCAACACCGGGGAGCTGTTTTTT,CASSQSNTVWTASNTGELFF
TRBJ2-1,-,TRBV30,-,TGTGCCTGGAGTGCTATAAACAATGAGCAGTTCTTC,CAWSAINNEQFF
TRBJ1-2,-,TRBV5-4,-,TGTGCCAGCAGCTTGCCCTTGCCGGATCCGAACTATGGCTACACCTTC,CASSLPLPDPNYGYTF
TRBJ2-3,few,TRBV11-2,-,TGTGCCAGCATGCGAATCTGGGAAGATACGCAGTATTTT,CASMRIWEDTQYF
TRBJ1-1,-,TRBV2,-,TGTGCCAGCAGTCCGGGCCTTGGGGGGGGTGAAGCTTTCTTT,CASSPGLGGGEAFF
TRBJ1-1,-,TRBV4-3,TRBD1,TGCGCCAGCAGTTTACAGGGGACTGAAGCTTTCTTT,CASSLQGTEAFF
TRBJ1-3,once,TRBV30,-,TGTGCCTGGAGTGTAGGTGGTGCTGGAAACACCATATATTTT,CAWSVGGAGNTIYF
TRBJ2-2,-,TRBV7-6,-,TGTGCCAGCAGCTTATCTACCAACACCGGGGAGCTGTTTTTT,CASSLSTNTGELFF
TRBJ2-2,-,TRBV7-3,-,TGTGCCAGCAGCTCAACAGGGTCGTCCGGGGAGCTGTTTTTT,CASSSTGSSGELFF
TRBJ2-3,-,TRBV7-9,-,TGTGCCAGCAGCTTAGTGAGAGATACGCAGTATTTT,CASSLVRDTQYF
TRBJ2-3,few,TRBV7-9,TRBD2,TGTGCCAGCAGCTTAGAAGGTAGCGGGGTTGATACGCAGTATTTT,CASSLEGSGVDTQYF
TRBJ1-6,-,TRBV9,-,TGTGCCAGCAGCACTTCACCCAAACCGAATTCACCCCTCCACTTT,CASSTSPKPNSPLHF
TRBJ1-2,-,TRBV9,TRBD1,TGTGCCAGCAGCGTTGGGACAGGGGGCGCGCAGGATGGCTACACCTTC,CASSVGTGGAQDGYTF
TRBJ1-1,few,TRBV6-5,-,TGTGCCAGCAGCCACGCACGCGAAGCTTTCTTT,CASSHAREAFF
TRBJ1-5,-,TRBV6-1,-,TGTGCCAGCAGCTACAGGGATTACAATCAGCCCCAGCATTTT,CASSYRDYNQPQHF
TRBJ2-7,-,TRBV6-5,-,TGTGCCAGCAAACTCCAGGCAGGGTGGTCCTACGAGCAGTACTTC,CASKLQAGWSYEQYF
TRBJ2-4,-,TRBV5-1,-,TGCGCCAGCAGTCTCTCCGGACTAGCCAAAAACATTCAGTACTTC,CASSLSGLAKNIQYF
TRBJ2-1,-,TRBV5-1,TRBD2,TGCGCCAGCAGCTTGGCCCAGCGGGGGGGCTACGAGCAGTTCTTC,CASSLAQRGGYEQFF
TRBJ1-5,-,TRBV4-1,-,TGCGCCAGCAGCCAAGTAATGGGGCTGGGCAATCAGCCCCAGCATTTT,CASSQVMGLGNQPQHF
TRBJ1-4,few,TRBV10-3,-,TGTGCCATCAGTGAGTCTCCGGGACGGACAACTAATGAAAAACTGTTTTTT,CAISESPGRTTNEKLFF
TRBJ2-3,-,TRBV13,-,TGTGCCAGCAGCTTCTCAGTGACAGATACGCAGTATTTT,CASSFSVTDTQYF
TRBJ2-1,-,TRBV6-5,-,TGTGCCAGCAGTTACGAAGGGTACAATGAGCAGTTCTTC,CASSYEGYNEQFF
TRBJ1-4,-,TRBV27,TRBD1,TGTGCCAGCAGTTTATCGGCAGGGGGCATGACTAATGAAAAACTGTTTTTT,CASSLSAGGMTNEKLFF
TRBJ2-1,-,TRBV29-1,-,TGCAGCGTTGTTCTCGTTGGGACTCTAGCCTACAATGAGCAGTTCTTC,CSVVLVGTLAYNEQFF
TRBJ1-1,once,TRBV30,TRBD1,TGTGCCTGGAGTTTGGCAGGGGGCACTGAAGCTTTCTTT,CAWSLAGGTEAFF
TRBJ2-1,few,TRBV30,-,TGTGCCTGGAGTGCGCCAGGGAATGAGCAGTTCTTC,CAWSAPGNEQFF
TRBJ1-2,-,TRBV29-1,-,TGCAGCGTTGAAGATCGGGAACAGCCCAGCTCCAACTATGGCTACACCTTC,CSVEDREQPSSNYGYTF
TRBJ1-2,few,TRBV13,-,TGTGCCAGCAGCTCCAAATCCGGGACAATGCATGGCTACACCTTC,CASSSKSGTMHGYTF
TRBJ1-1,-,TRBV6-5,-,TGTGCCAGCAGTTTCCTCGGGGGGAGTAGAGCTGAAGCTTTCTTT,CASSFLGGSRAEAFF
TRBJ1-1,-,TRBV29-1,-,TGCAGCGGCCGGGGGGTGCAAGAGAACACTGAAGCTTTCTTT,CSGRGVQENTEAFF
TRBJ2-7,-,TRBV6-5,TRBD1,TGTGCCAGCAGTTTCCTACAGGGGGAAGAGCAGTACTTC,CASSFLQGEEQYF
TRBJ2-3,-,TRBV11-2,TRBD1,TGTGCCAGCAGCTTAAAAGGGACAGGGACCACAGATACGCAGTATTTT,CASSLKGTGTTDTQYF
TRBJ2-1,-,TRBV11-1,-,TGTGCCAGCGGAGGGAATGGGGATGAGCAGTTCTTC,CASGGNGDEQFF
TRBJ2-1,-,TRBV4-3,TRBD2,TGCGCCAGCAGCCAAGACCAGGCGGGAGGGAATGAGCAGTTCTTC,CASSQDQAGGNEQFF
TRBJ2-2,-,TRBV29-1,-,TGCAGCGTGAAGACAGAATTTCCAACTGACACCGGGGAGCTGTTTTTT,CSVKTEFPTDTGELFF
TRBJ2-1,few,TRBV29-1,TRBD2,TGCAGCGTCGAGGGACTAGCGGGGGGGTATGATGAGCAGTTCTTC,CSVEGLAGGYDEQFF
TRBJ2-2,few,TRBV30,-,TGTGCCTGGAGTGTAGTTCCTAGGCCCGGGGAGCTGTTTTTT,CAWSVVPRPGELFF
TRBJ1-2,-,TRBV25-1,TRBD1,TGTGCCAGCGGAGATACAGGGGCTAATGGCTACACCTTC,CASGDTGANGYTF
TRBJ2-7,few,TRBV29-1,TRBD1,TGCAGCGTTGAGGCAGGGGGCCTCTACGAGCAGTACTTC,CSVEAGGLYEQYF
TRBJ2-7,once,TRBV14,-,TGTGCCAGCAGCCAAGGCTCCTACGAGCAGTACTTC,CASSQGSYEQYF
TRBJ2-1,few,TRBV29-1,-,TGCAGCGTTGATTACGTGGCAGGGGTCTACAATGAGCAGTTCTTC,CSVDYVAGVYNEQFF
TRBJ2-5,few,TRBV19,-,TGTGCCAGTAGTTCAGACGGGGAGACCCAGTACTTC,CASSSDGETQYF
TRBJ2-5,-,TRBV2,TRBD2,TGTGCCAGCCTTAGCGGGGGGGCACGGTCTCGAGAGACCCAGTACTTC,CASLSGGARSRETQYF
TRBJ2-2,-,TRBV7-8,-,TGTGCCAGCAGCTTAACTCAGGGATTCACCGGGGAGCTGTTTTTT,CASSLTQGFTGELFF
TRBJ1-4,many,TRBV7-9,-,TGTGCCAGCAGCTTTATTGACCAGACCTTTGAAAAACTGTTTTTT,CASSFIDQTFEKLFF
TRBJ1-1,few,TRBV18,-,TGTGCCAGCTCAACCCCTTTTGAGGGAGATCCTGAAGCTTTCTTT,CASSTPFEGDPEAFF
TRBJ1-4,-,TRBV13,-,TGTGCCAGCAGCCGGGGACGGGTAACTAATGAAAAACTGTTTTTT,CASSRGRVTNEKLFF
TRBJ2-1,-,TRBV7-8,-,TGTGCCAGCAGCTTTTTTGGGCTAGCCCTTGACAATGAGCAGTTCTTC,CASSFFGLALDNEQFF
TRBJ2-2,few,TRBV29-1,TRBD2,TGCAGCGTTTACGGACTAGCGGTCGCGAACACCGGGGAGCTGTTTTTT,CSVYGLAVANTGELFF
TRBJ2-7,-,TRBV29-1,-,TGCAGCGTTGAAACACAGTTCTCCTACGAGCAGTACTTC,CSVETQFSYEQYF
TRBJ1-1,-,TRBV4-3,-,TGCGCCAGCAGCCAACAGGGCGGGAACACTGAAGCTTTCTTT,CASSQQGGNTEAFF
TRBJ2-3,-,TRBV5-6,TRBD2,TGTGCCAGCAGCTCCCAGACTAGCGGGGGCCCCACAGATACGCAGTATTTT,CASSSQTSGGPTDTQYF